What follows are 11 T cell receptor beta chains derived from one specimen sequenced in a study of CD8+ T cells in alopecia areata. Extraction of RNA preceded its reverse transcription into cDNA, which served as the sequencing template. Clones were read by immunoSEQ multiplex PCR, and TCRdb kept only the in-frame ones, dropping some. The sample includes about 210,000 clones, approximately 72% of them seen just once. The treatment denotes: oral pan-JAK inhibitor, 5-10 mg twice daily. Sequenced here: CD4+ T cells sorted from blood, sampled between weeks 44 and 45, from a patient treated with tofacitinib. The receptors were gathered from a human donor with alopecia areata.

This rearrangement joins TRBV4-3 to TRBJ1-4; 7 bases are a match to TRBD1. Germline CDR1 LGHNA, CDR2 YSLEER. Trimming cost V 3 bases and J 8 bases; bases outside gene matches: 9. This CDR3 comprises 15 residues. The CDR3 sequence: CASSHGRGGSEKLFF. CDR3 DNA: TGCGCCAGCAGCCACGGCAGGGGGGGTTCGGAAAAACTGTTTTTT.

The chain couples TRBV30 to TRBJ1-2; TRBD1 matches 7 bases. V gave up 4 bases and J gave up 0 bases; unmatched junction bases: 5. The V gene's germline CDR1 is GTSNPN and CDR2 SVGIG (reference sequence). This CDR3 has 14 amino acids. CDR3: CAWIQGKTNYGYTF. In DNA, the CDR3 is TGTGCCTGGATACAGGGGAAAACTAACTATGGCTACACCTTC.

The chain carries TRBV6-5 and TRBJ1-1, with D perhaps TRBD1 (5 bases). The germline V gene has CDR1 MNHEY and CDR2 SVGAGI. The V and J ends lost 4 bases and 0 bases respectively, with 12 bases between them. CDR3 length: 15 amino acids. CDR3 in DNA: TGTGCCAGCAGTTCCGGAGGGGCGATGAACACTGAAGCTTTCTTT. Its protein product is CASSSGGAMNTEAFF.

The chain links TRBV7-9 to TRBJ2-5, with 7 nucleotides matching TRBD1. V shed 5 bases, J shed 5 bases, and the junction held 8 bases outside the gene matches. The CDR3 loop spans 14 amino acids. The germline gives CDR1 SEHNR, CDR2 FQNEAQ (reference sequence). The chain's CDR3 is CASSPTGLSETQYF. The CDR3 bases are TGTGCCAGCAGCCCGACAGGGTTATCGGAGACCCAGTACTTC.

The gene calls are TRBV27 and TRBJ1-2; TRBD1 matches at 10 bases. J lost 8 bases, V lost 2 bases, and 5 bases had no gene match. The CDR3 covers 14 residues. Germline assignment: CDR1 MNHEY and CDR2 SMNVEV (reference sequence). CDR3: CASSLDWTGGGYTF. As DNA, the CDR3 is TGTGCCAGCAGTTTAGATTGGACAGGGGGAGGCTACACCTTC.

The chain employs TRBV11-2 and TRBJ1-1; D gene ambiguous. Trimming pared 1 base from V and 7 bases from J, leaving 7 bases between. The CDR3 covers 12 residues. From germline, CDR1 is SGHAT and CDR2 FQNNGV. The CDR3 nucleotides read TGTGCCAGCAGCTTAGGGCCGAATGAAGCTTTCTTT. Protein: CASSLGPNEAFF.

The gene calls are TRBV18 and TRBJ1-2, with TRBD1 matching over 7 bases. In germline, CDR1 is KGHSH, CDR2 LQKENI. With V trimmed by 5 bases and J by 4 bases, 7 bases remained unmatched. The CDR3 length is 14 residues. DNA of the CDR3: TGTGCCAGCTCAGCCGACAGGGCCGTCTATGGCTACACCTTC. Amino acids: CASSADRAVYGYTF.

The J gene is TRBJ2-6, the V gene TRBV27, with TRBD1 matching over 7 bases. This CDR3 region has 16 residues. CDR1 MNHEY and CDR2 SMNVEV come from the germline V gene (reference sequence). The junction had 12 bases not matched to a gene; V was cut back by 5 bases and J by 8 bases. The CDR3 DNA sequence: TGTGCCAGCAGTCAGACCGGGACAGTCTCCTCCAACGTCCTGACTTTC. Its protein product is CASSQTGTVSSNVLTF. The variable domain in full, with the rest retrieved from reference TRBV27 and TRBJ2-6, is EAQVTQNPRYLITVTGKKLTVTCSQNMNHEYMSWYRQDPGLGLRQIYYSMNVEVTDKGDVPEGYKVSRKEKRNFPLILESPSPNQTSLYFCASSQTGTVSSNVLTFGAGSRLTVL.

This clone has just a few counts. The chain is built from TRBV29-1 and TRBJ2-7, with 9 bases aligning to TRBD1. From germline, CDR1 is SQVTM and CDR2 ANQGSEA. V was clipped by 7 bases and J by 3 bases; unmatched bases: 10. This CDR3 is built from 14 residues. The CDR3 DNA sequence: TGCAGCGCTCTGTCCGGGACAGGGCGCTACGAGCAGTACTTC. It yields the protein CSALSGTGRYEQYF.

This clone has a handful of counts. The gene calls are TRBV6-4 and TRBJ1-2; no clear D. The CDR3 covers 14 residues. Trimming shortened V by 2 bases and J by 2 bases, and 9 bases separated the two germline ends. From germline, CDR1 is MRHNA and CDR2 SNTAGT. The CDR3, as DNA: TGTGCCAGCAGTGACGGGAACAGAAACTATGGCTACACCTTC. The encoded protein is CASSDGNRNYGYTF.

This clone was counted only a few times. The chain is built from TRBV4-3 and TRBJ1-6; D not certain. The CDR3 loop spans 12 amino acids. Per the germline V gene, CDR1 is LGHNA and CDR2 is YSLEER. The V gene lost 0 bases and the J gene lost 7 bases, with 1 base spanning the gap. The chain's CDR3 is CASSQDNSPLHF. CDR3 DNA sequence: TGCGCCAGCAGCCAAGACAATTCACCCCTCCACTTT.